This TCR beta chain was recovered during a study of regulatory T cells in long-lasting Graves disease. Indicated time point: newly diagnosed GD, antithyroid drugs for less than 3 months. Scientists built the TCR library using RNA that was extracted from PBMCs. Sequencing libraries for TCR beta were prepared with iRepertoire HTBI primers and Arm-PCR of CDR3 regions. From the multiplex PCR reads, TCRdb called clonotypes with MiXCR, one entry per CDR3 protein. The sample records 350,000 to 400,000 distinct CDR3 sequences, around 15% being singletons. This clonotype was detected a few times. The CDR3 length is 14 residues. Trimming stripped 3 bases from V and 4 bases from J, with 12 bases between. Germline V gene data show CDR1 as MNHEY and CDR2 as SMNVEV (reference sequence).

The source material was peripheral blood mononuclear cells (PBMCs), sampled at new diagnosis, from a patient treated with antithyroid drugs. The TCR comes from a female donor with Graves disease. The chain is built from TRBV27 and TRBJ2-5; D possibly corresponds to TRBD2 (6 bases). The CDR3 loop reads CASSLGEERETQYF. The CDR3 bases are TGTGCCAGCAGTTTGGGGGAGGAGAGAGAGACCCAGTACTTC.